This T cell receptor (beta chain) comes out of a study of shared clonotypes between healthy human individuals. TCRdb's table, derived via immunoSEQ multiplex PCR, lists solely in-frame clones and lacks some. The data hold about 2.4 million clones, with 80% to 95% observed a single time. The V end lost 5 bases, the J end lost 6 bases, and 16 bases lay between the germline ends. This CDR3 spans 14 amino acids. Germline loops: CDR1 MDHEN, CDR2 SYDVKM. The gene calls are TRBV28 and TRBJ1-2; D possibly corresponds to TRBD1 (5 bases). Sequencing used naive CD4+ T cells from PBMCs. Subset here: CD45RA+ positively selected. This TCR came from a man between 18 and 29 years old in good health. Some clones in this sample may be carry-over from other donors' samples. CDR3 residues: CASSKILGGDGYTF. Here the CDR3 DNA reads TGTGCCAGCAGTAAGATTCTGGGAGGGGATGGCTACACCTTC.